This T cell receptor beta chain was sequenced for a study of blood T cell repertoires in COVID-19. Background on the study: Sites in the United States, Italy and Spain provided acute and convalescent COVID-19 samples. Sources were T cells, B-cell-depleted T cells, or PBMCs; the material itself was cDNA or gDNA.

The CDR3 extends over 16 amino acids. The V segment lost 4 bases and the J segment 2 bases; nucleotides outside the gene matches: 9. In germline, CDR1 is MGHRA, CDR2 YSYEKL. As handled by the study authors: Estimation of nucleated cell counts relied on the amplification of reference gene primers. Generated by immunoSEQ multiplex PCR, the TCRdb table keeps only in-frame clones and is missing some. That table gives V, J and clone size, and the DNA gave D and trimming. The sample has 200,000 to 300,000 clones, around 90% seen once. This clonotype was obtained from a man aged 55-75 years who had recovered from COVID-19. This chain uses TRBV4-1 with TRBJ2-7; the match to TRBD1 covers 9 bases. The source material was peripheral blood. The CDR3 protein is CASSLDRGAIPYEQYF. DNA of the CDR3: TGCGCCAGCAGCCTAGACAGGGGGGCGATACCCTACGAGCAGTACTTC.